This T cell receptor beta chain was found in a study of blood T cells in healthy people across ages. The sample holds one count of this clonotype. V lost 1 base and J 5 bases, leaving 11 bases between the germline ends. In germline, CDR1 is SQVTM, CDR2 ANQGSEA. The CDR3 is made up of 14 amino acids. It was with a sample-barcoded 5' primer and a J-beta primer mix that a second PCR of about 6 to 12 cycles was run. One entry per CDR3 protein results from TCRdb running MiXCR on the 5' RACE reads. This table holds approximately 2,000,000 distinct CDR3 sequences, approximately 40% found once. V gene TRBV29-1 combines with J gene TRBJ1-4; D possibly corresponds to TRBD1 (6 bases). This TCR was sampled from a human donor in good health. The specimen was blood. CDR3 in amino acids: CSVEVAGENEKLFF. CDR3 DNA: TGCAGCGTTGAAGTCGCAGGGGAGAATGAAAAACTGTTTTTT.